These T cell receptor beta chains were read from a single sample in a study of OX40 agonist ivuxolimab in advanced cancers. Using immunoSEQ multiplex PCR, the repertoire was profiled, and TCRdb retains in-frame clones only, with some absent. The sample consists of over 65,000 clones, approximately 80% of them appearing once. Sequencing was performed on CD4+ or CD8+ T cells sorted from blood, taken in a trial of the OX40 agonist ivuxolimab. The receptor source for this set is an adult with an advanced solid tumor such as melanoma, head and neck, liver or kidney cancer. The CDR3 runs from the conserved cysteine through the conserved F or W. Fields, in order: V gene, J gene, clone size, D gene, CDR3 DNA, CDR3 protein. The D gene is left open where the match is weak. Clone size is given for some rows only: seen once, a few or many times, or a class if the clone is expanded.

TRBV25-1,TRBJ2-3,.,.,TGTGCCAGCAGTGGCTCAAGCGTAGTTTTCCCAGATACGCAGTATTTT,CASSGSSVVFPDTQYF
TRBV30,TRBJ1-1,few,TRBD1,TGTGCCTGGAGTATCCTGGAGACAGGGAGGACTGAAGCTTTCTTT,CAWSILETGRTEAFF
TRBV19,TRBJ1-5,.,.,TGTGCCAGTAAAGAGTCAGGACGGAGCAATCAGCCCCAGCATTTT,CASKESGRSNQPQHF
TRBV4-3,TRBJ1-1,.,.,TGCGCCAGCATCCGGGGGGGGAGGACTGAAGCTTTCTTT,CASIRGGRTEAFF
TRBV19,TRBJ2-7,.,.,TGTGCCAGTAAAGGGGGCTACGAGCAGTACTTC,CASKGGYEQYF
TRBV5-1,TRBJ2-5,.,.,TGCGCCAGCAAAGGGGACAATCAAGAGACCCAGTACTTC,CASKGDNQETQYF
TRBV6-5,TRBJ2-7,.,.,TGTGCCAGCAGTTCTGGGGTCTCTGTCTACGAGCAGTACTTC,CASSSGVSVYEQYF
TRBV30,TRBJ2-1,once,TRBD1,TGTGCCTGGGCTAAGGGGGCCAGCTCCTACAATGAGCAGTTCTTC,CAWAKGASSYNEQFF
TRBV27,TRBJ1-2,once,.,TGTGCCAGCAGTTTATCTCAGGGGAACTATGGCTACACCTTC,CASSLSQGNYGYTF
TRBV15,TRBJ2-5,.,.,TGTGCGACGAGGAGGGGGAGGGTGGGCCAAGAGACCCAGTACTTC,CATRRGRVGQETQYF
TRBV4-1,TRBJ2-1,.,.,TGCGCCAGCAGCCAAGAGGGTCACAATGAGCAGTTCTTC,CASSQEGHNEQFF
TRBV5-6,TRBJ1-1,once,.,TGTGCCAGCAGCCTCCCCCTTGGCATGAACACTGAAGCTTTCTTT,CASSLPLGMNTEAFF
TRBV18,TRBJ1-2,.,.,TGTGCCAGCTCACCAGTACCCGACGGAAGTAACTATGGCTACACCTTC,CASSPVPDGSNYGYTF
TRBV27,TRBJ1-4,.,.,TGTGCCAGCAGTTTAAGACAGGCAGAAAAACTGTTTTTT,CASSLRQAEKLFF